Listed below are T cell receptor beta chains from one sample, sequenced in a study of T cells after somatic rescue of genetic block. Only in-frame clones appear in the TCRdb table, and some are missing; sequencing was by immunoSEQ multiplex PCR. The data contain 95,000 to 120,000 clones, around 90% of them singletons. Sequencing was performed on peripheral blood mononuclear cells (PBMCs). The source is a woman aged 18-29 years. Each CDR3 is given with its conserved first and last residue. D genes are given only for firm matches. Expanded clones get a size class; other rows say once, few or many, or leave the size out.

CDR3nt: TGTGCCAGCAGCCCGGTGGCTACAGGGGCTAACTATGGCTACACCTTC
CDR3aa: CASSPVATGANYGYTF
j_gene: TRBJ1-2
abundance: -
len: 16
v_gene: TRBV7-6
d_gene: TRBD1

CDR3nt: TGTGCCAGCAGCCTCGACAGGGGGCAAGGCTACACCTTC
CDR3aa: CASSLDRGQGYTF
j_gene: TRBJ1-2
abundance: -
len: 13
v_gene: TRBV6-5
d_gene: TRBD1

CDR3nt: TGTGCCAGCTCACCTGACACTGAAGCTTTCTTT
CDR3aa: CASSPDTEAFF
j_gene: TRBJ1-1
abundance: -
len: 11
v_gene: TRBV18
d_gene: -

CDR3nt: TGTGCCTGGAATAGCAGGGGAAATTCACCCCTCCACTTT
CDR3aa: CAWNSRGNSPLHF
j_gene: TRBJ1-6
abundance: -
len: 13
v_gene: TRBV30
d_gene: -

CDR3nt: TGTGCCAGCTCACCTAGGGTGACAGGGACCCCGTTCTCTGGAAACACCATATATTTT
CDR3aa: CASSPRVTGTPFSGNTIYF
j_gene: TRBJ1-3
abundance: -
len: 19
v_gene: TRBV18
d_gene: TRBD1

CDR3nt: TGTGCCAGCAGCCCCCGCCGGGGGGGGACAGATACGCAGTATTTT
CDR3aa: CASSPRRGGTDTQYF
j_gene: TRBJ2-3
abundance: -
len: 15
v_gene: TRBV7-2
d_gene: TRBD2

CDR3nt: TGTGCCAGCAGCCTGGACAGGGATGGGAATCAGCCCCAGCATTTT
CDR3aa: CASSLDRDGNQPQHF
j_gene: TRBJ1-5
abundance: -
len: 15
v_gene: TRBV5-5
d_gene: TRBD1

CDR3nt: TGTGCCAGCAGTTACGACGGGGGGGGAAATTCACCCCTCCACTTT
CDR3aa: CASSYDGGGNSPLHF
j_gene: TRBJ1-6
abundance: -
len: 15
v_gene: TRBV6-5
d_gene: -

CDR3nt: TGCGCCAGCAGCCCTAAAACCGGGACAGTTCCGCCTCTAGCCAAAAACATTCAGTACTTC
CDR3aa: CASSPKTGTVPPLAKNIQYF
j_gene: TRBJ2-4
abundance: once
len: 20
v_gene: TRBV4-1
d_gene: TRBD1

CDR3nt: TGTGCCAGCAGGGAGAGGACGGCGTTTTACAATGAGCAGTTCTTC
CDR3aa: CASRERTAFYNEQFF
j_gene: TRBJ2-1
abundance: -
len: 15
v_gene: TRBV5-5
d_gene: -

CDR3nt: TGTGCCAGCAGTTACCCAGGTGGGCTTGGTGAAAAACTGTTTTTT
CDR3aa: CASSYPGGLGEKLFF
j_gene: TRBJ1-4
abundance: once
len: 15
v_gene: TRBV6-6
d_gene: -

CDR3nt: TGTGCCAGCAGCCAGGACAGGGGAACAGGGGGCTACACCTTC
CDR3aa: CASSQDRGTGGYTF
j_gene: TRBJ1-2
abundance: -
len: 14
v_gene: TRBV7-2
d_gene: TRBD1

CDR3nt: TGTGCCAGCAGCTTTGGGACAGGGTTGGGCACTGAAGCTTTCTTT
CDR3aa: CASSFGTGLGTEAFF
j_gene: TRBJ1-1
abundance: few
len: 15
v_gene: TRBV5-6
d_gene: TRBD1

CDR3nt: TGTGCCAGCAGCCCGGAGCGGGGGGGTTACGCAGATACGCAGTATTTT
CDR3aa: CASSPERGGYADTQYF
j_gene: TRBJ2-3
abundance: -
len: 16
v_gene: TRBV7-6
d_gene: TRBD2

CDR3nt: TGCGCCACCCCTGGGACAGGGAGGACAGATACGCAGTATTTT
CDR3aa: CATPGTGRTDTQYF
j_gene: TRBJ2-3
abundance: -
len: 14
v_gene: TRBV5-1
d_gene: TRBD1

CDR3nt: TGTGCCAGCAGCTCGGGGGGGGACCCCTACGAGCAGTACTTC
CDR3aa: CASSSGGDPYEQYF
j_gene: TRBJ2-7
abundance: -
len: 14
v_gene: TRBV7-9
d_gene: TRBD2

CDR3nt: TGTGCCAGCTCAGCCCCGAACACAGGCTCCTACGAGCAGTACTTC
CDR3aa: CASSAPNTGSYEQYF
j_gene: TRBJ2-7
abundance: -
len: 15
v_gene: TRBV18
d_gene: -

CDR3nt: TGCGCCAGCAGCTTGTCTGGACAGGGAGAGACCCAGTACTTC
CDR3aa: CASSLSGQGETQYF
j_gene: TRBJ2-5
abundance: -
len: 14
v_gene: TRBV5-1
d_gene: TRBD1

CDR3nt: TGTGCCAGCAGCCCCGTCCGGAGGGAGGAAGAAAAACTGTTTTTT
CDR3aa: CASSPVRREEEKLFF
j_gene: TRBJ1-4
abundance: -
len: 15
v_gene: TRBV6-6
d_gene: -

CDR3nt: TGCGCCAGCAGCACGGGGTACACTGAAGCTTTCTTT
CDR3aa: CASSTGYTEAFF
j_gene: TRBJ1-1
abundance: few
len: 12
v_gene: TRBV5-1
d_gene: -

CDR3nt: TGTGCCAGCAGCTATGAGTACGAGCAGTACTTC
CDR3aa: CASSYEYEQYF
j_gene: TRBJ2-7
abundance: -
len: 11
v_gene: TRBV5-6
d_gene: -

CDR3nt: TGTGCCAGCAGCGTAGCTCTTGAATGGAGCGGGGAAAATACGCAGTATTTT
CDR3aa: CASSVALEWSGENTQYF
j_gene: TRBJ2-3
abundance: -
len: 17
v_gene: TRBV9
d_gene: TRBD2

CDR3nt: TGTGCCAGCAGCTTCGGGGGGCGTCCAGAAATCTTC
CDR3aa: CASSFGGRPEIF
j_gene: TRBJ2-1
abundance: -
len: 12
v_gene: TRBV7-9
d_gene: -

CDR3nt: TGCGCCAGCAGCCAAGGGGGGGAGACCCAGTACTTC
CDR3aa: CASSQGGETQYF
j_gene: TRBJ2-5
abundance: -
len: 12
v_gene: TRBV4-3
d_gene: -

CDR3nt: TGTGCCAGCAACCCGGAGGGTGGGCAGAATCAGCCCCAGCATTTT
CDR3aa: CASNPEGGQNQPQHF
j_gene: TRBJ1-5
abundance: few
len: 15
v_gene: TRBV9
d_gene: -

CDR3nt: TGTGCCAGCAGCTTCGACAGGGACTATGGCTACACCTTC
CDR3aa: CASSFDRDYGYTF
j_gene: TRBJ1-2
abundance: -
len: 13
v_gene: TRBV7-9
d_gene: TRBD1

CDR3nt: TGTGCCAGTAGCCAGCGGGACAGCTCCTACGAGCAGTACTTC
CDR3aa: CASSQRDSSYEQYF
j_gene: TRBJ2-7
abundance: once
len: 14
v_gene: TRBV19
d_gene: -

CDR3nt: TGCGCCAGCAACCTGGGGGGGGAAGATCGTGTTCCGGTGTGTGGCTACACCTTC
CDR3aa: CASNLGGEDRVPVCGYTF
j_gene: TRBJ1-2
abundance: -
len: 18
v_gene: TRBV23-1
d_gene: -

CDR3nt: TGTGCCAGCAGTTACGGACCCACGAATGGCTACACCTTC
CDR3aa: CASSYGPTNGYTF
j_gene: TRBJ1-2
abundance: -
len: 13
v_gene: TRBV6-5
d_gene: -